This T cell receptor (beta chain) stems from a study of blood T cell repertoires in COVID-19. This clone was counted once. Participants' own reports of clinical history determined their cohort assignment. In the source study's methods: By means of reference gene primer amplification, nucleated cell counts were estimated. Profiling relied on immunoSEQ multiplex PCR, and the TCRdb table lists in-frame clones only, not all of them. V, J and clone size reflect that table, while D and trimming were determined from the DNA. Counted here are 320,000 or so clones, around 84% occurring once; the ten biggest clones make up 1.5% to 2%. V lost 1 base and J lost 4, with 11 bases in between. The CDR3 is 14 amino acids. Germline values: CDR1 SEHNR, CDR2 FQNEAQ (reference sequence).

The sequencing input was PBMCs or T cells enriched from blood (not recorded which). This TCR derives from a woman in her twenties or thirties who had been exposed to COVID-19. The chain joins TRBV7-9 to TRBJ2-7; the D is unclear. This CDR3 is CASSLEYTGYEQYF. Here the CDR3 DNA reads TGTGCCAGCAGCTTAGAATATACCGGGTACGAGCAGTACTTC.